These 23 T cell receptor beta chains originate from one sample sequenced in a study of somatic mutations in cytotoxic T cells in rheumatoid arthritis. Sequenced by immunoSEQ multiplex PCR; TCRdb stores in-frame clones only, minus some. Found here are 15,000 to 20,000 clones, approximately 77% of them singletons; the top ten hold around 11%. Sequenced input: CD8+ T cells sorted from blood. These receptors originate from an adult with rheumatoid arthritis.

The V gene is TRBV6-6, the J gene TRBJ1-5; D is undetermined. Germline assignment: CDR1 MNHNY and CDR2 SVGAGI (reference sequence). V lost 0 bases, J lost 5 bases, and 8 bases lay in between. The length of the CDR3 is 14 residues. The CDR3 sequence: CASSYSNSYQPQHF. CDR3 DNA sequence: TGTGCCAGCAGTTACTCGAACAGCTATCAGCCCCAGCATTTT.

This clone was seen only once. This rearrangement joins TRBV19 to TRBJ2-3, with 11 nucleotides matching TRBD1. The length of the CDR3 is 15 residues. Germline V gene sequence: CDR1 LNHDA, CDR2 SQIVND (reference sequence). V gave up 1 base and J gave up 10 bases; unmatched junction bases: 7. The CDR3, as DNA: TGTGCCAGTAGTATAGGGGGGACAGGGGGTGTCGCGCAGTATTTT. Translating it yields CASSIGGTGGVAQYF.

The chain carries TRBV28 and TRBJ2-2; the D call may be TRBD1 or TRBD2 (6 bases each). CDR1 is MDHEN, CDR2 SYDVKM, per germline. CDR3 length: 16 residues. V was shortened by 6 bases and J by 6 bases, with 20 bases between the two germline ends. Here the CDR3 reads CASSPLYGGASGELFF. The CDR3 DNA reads TGTGCCAGCAGCCCTCTTTACGGGGGCGCCTCCGGGGAGCTGTTTTTT. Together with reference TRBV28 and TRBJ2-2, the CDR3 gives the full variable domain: DVKVTQSSRYLVKRTGEKVFLECVQDMDHENMFWYRQDPGLGLRLIYFSYDVKMKEKGDIPEGYSVSREKKERFSLILESASTNQTSMYLCASSPLYGGASGELFFGEGSRLTVL.

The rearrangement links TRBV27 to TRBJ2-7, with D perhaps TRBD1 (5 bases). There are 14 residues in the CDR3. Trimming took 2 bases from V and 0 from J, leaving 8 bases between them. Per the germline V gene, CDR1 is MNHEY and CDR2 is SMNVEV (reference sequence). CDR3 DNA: TGTGCCAGCAGTTTAACAGGAACCTCCTACGAGCAGTACGTC. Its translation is CASSLTGTSYEQYV.

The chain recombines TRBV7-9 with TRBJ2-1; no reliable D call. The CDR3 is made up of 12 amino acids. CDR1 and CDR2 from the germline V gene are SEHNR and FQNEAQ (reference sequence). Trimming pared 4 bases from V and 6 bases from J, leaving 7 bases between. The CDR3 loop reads CASSSLGNEQFF. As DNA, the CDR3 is TGTGCCAGCAGCTCCCTCGGCAATGAGCAGTTCTTC.

The CDR3 DNA reads TGTGCCAGCAGCTCTTCCGGGTTGGGCTATGGCTACACCTTC. Its translation is CASSSSGLGYGYTF. The chain combines TRBV7-8 with TRBJ1-2, with D hard to call. Germline CDR1 reads SGHVS; CDR2 reads FQNEAQ. CDR3 length: 14 residues. V lost 4 bases, J lost 4 bases, and 13 bases lay in between.

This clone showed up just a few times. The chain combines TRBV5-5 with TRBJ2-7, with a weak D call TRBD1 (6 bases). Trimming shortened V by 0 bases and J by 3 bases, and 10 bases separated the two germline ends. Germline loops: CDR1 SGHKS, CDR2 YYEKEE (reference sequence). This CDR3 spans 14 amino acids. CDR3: CASSLGGLRYEQYV. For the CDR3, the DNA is TGTGCCAGCAGCTTGGGGGGGCTGCGCTACGAGCAGTACGTC.

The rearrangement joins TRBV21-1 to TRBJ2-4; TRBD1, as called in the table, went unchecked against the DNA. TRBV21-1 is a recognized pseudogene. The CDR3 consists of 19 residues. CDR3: CASSKVGWDRGKAKNIQYF. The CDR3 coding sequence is TGTGCCAGCAGCAAAGTCGGCTGGGACAGGGGTAAGGCCAAAAACATTCAGTACTTC.

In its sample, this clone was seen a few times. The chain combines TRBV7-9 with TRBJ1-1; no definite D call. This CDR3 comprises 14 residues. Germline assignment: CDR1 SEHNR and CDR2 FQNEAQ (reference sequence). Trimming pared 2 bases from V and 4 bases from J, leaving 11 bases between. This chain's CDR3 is CASSLPSKSTEAFF. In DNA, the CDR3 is TGTGCCAGCAGCTTACCCAGCAAGTCCACTGAAGCTTTCTTT.

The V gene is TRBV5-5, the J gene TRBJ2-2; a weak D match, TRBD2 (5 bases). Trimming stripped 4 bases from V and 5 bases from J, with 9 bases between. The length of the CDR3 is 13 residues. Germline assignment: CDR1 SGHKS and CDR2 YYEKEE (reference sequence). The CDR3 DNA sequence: TGTGCCAGCAGCCCCCCGGGAACCGGGGAGCTGTTTTTT. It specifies CASSPPGTGELFF.

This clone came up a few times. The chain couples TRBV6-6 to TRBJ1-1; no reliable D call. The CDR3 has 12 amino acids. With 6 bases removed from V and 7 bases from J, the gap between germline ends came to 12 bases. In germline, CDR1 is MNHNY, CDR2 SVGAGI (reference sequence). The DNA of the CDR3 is TGTGCCAGCAGCCCACCGGGCTATGAAGCTTTCTTT. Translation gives CASSPPGYEAFF.

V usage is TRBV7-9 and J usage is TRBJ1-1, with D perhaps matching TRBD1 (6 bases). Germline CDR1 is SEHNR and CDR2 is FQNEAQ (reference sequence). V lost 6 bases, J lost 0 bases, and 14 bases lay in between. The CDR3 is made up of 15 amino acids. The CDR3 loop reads CASRHPRGLNTEAFF. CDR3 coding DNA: TGTGCCAGCAGACATCCCAGGGGCTTGAACACTGAAGCTTTCTTT.

CDR3 sequence (DNA): TGTGCCAGTAGCTACACAGGGGCGGAAGCTTTCTTT. It translates to CASSYTGAEAFF. V and J are TRBV19 and TRBJ1-1; 7 bases map to TRBD1. The CDR3 runs to 12 residues. The germline CDR1 and CDR2 sequences are LNHDA and SQIVND (reference sequence). V lost 6 bases and J lost 8; bases outside the gene matches: 6.

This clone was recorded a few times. The CDR3 protein is CATSVDRGGGQPQHF. As DNA, the CDR3 is TGTGCCACCAGCGTGGACAGGGGGGGTGGTCAGCCCCAGCATTTT. V is TRBV15 and J is TRBJ1-5, with 10 bases matching TRBD1. The CDR3 contains 15 residues. Unmatched junction bases numbered 7, after V lost 5 bases and J lost 6 bases. CDR1 LNHNV and CDR2 YYDKDF come from the germline V gene (reference sequence).

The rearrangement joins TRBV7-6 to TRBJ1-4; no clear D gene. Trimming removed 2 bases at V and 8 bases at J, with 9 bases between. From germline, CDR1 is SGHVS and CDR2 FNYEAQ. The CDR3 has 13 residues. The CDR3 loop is CASSLSTGEKLFF. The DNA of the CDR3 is TGTGCCAGCAGCTTATCTACCGGGGAAAAACTGTTTTTT.

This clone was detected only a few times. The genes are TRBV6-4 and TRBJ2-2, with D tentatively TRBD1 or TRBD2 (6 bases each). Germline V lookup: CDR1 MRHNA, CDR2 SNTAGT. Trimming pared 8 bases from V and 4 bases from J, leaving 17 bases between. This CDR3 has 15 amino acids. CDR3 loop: CASSEEGGTTGELFF. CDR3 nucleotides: TGTGCCAGCTCTGAGGAGGGGGGCACCACCGGGGAGCTGTTTTTT.

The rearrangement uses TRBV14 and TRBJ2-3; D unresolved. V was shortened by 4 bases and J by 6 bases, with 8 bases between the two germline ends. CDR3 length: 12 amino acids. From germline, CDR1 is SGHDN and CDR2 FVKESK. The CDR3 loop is CASSLALDTQYF. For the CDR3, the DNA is TGTGCCAGCAGCCTTGCTTTGGATACGCAGTATTTT.

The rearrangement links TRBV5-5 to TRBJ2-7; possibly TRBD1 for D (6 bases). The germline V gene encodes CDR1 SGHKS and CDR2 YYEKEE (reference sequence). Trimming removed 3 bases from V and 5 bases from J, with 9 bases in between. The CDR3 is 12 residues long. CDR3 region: CASSYQGNEQYF. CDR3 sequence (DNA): TGTGCCAGCAGCTATCAGGGGAACGAGCAGTACTTC.

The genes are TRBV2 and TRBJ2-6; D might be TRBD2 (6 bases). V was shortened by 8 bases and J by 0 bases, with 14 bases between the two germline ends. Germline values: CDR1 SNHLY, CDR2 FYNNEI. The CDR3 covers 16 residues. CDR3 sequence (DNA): TGTGCCAGCGTTGGAGGGGCCCACTCTGGGGCCAACGTCCTGACTTTC. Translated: CASVGGAHSGANVLTF.

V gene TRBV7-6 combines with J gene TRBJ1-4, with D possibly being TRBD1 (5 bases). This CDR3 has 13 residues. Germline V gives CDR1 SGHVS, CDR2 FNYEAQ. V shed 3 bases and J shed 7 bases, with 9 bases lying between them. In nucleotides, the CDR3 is TGTGCCAGCAGCTTCGGGGGAGGTGAAAAACTGTTTTTT. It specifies CASSFGGGEKLFF.

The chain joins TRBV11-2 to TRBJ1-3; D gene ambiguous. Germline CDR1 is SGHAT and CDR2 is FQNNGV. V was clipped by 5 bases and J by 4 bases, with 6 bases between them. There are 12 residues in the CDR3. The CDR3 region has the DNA TGTGCCAGCAGCGATAGAGGAAACACCATATATTTT. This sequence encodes CASSDRGNTIYF.

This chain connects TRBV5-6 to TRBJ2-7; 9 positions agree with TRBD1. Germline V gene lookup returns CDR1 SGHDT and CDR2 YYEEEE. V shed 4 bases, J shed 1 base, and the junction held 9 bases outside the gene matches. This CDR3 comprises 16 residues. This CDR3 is CASSPGLGTGSYEQYF. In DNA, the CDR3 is TGTGCCAGCAGCCCCGGCCTCGGGACAGGGTCCTACGAGCAGTACTTC.

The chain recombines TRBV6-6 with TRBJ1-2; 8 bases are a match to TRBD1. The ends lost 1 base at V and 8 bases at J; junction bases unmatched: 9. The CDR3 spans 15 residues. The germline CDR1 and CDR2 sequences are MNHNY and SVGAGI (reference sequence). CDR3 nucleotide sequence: TGTGCCAGCAGTTACTTAGGCAGGGGGCCGATGGGCTACACCTTC. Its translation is CASSYLGRGPMGYTF.